This T cell receptor beta chain was retrieved from a study of molecular identifiers for immune sequencing clone quantification. In its sample, this clonotype was seen many times. Sorted naive CD8 T cells, roughly 20,000 to 1,100,000, were sequenced from 10%, 30% or 50% RNA. Sorted naive CD8 T cells were those defined as CD8+CD4-CCR7+CD45RA+. This CDR3 has 17 amino acids. V lost 4 bases to trimming and J lost 2 bases; unmatched junction nucleotides: 6. Germline V lookup: CDR1 SGHDN, CDR2 FVKESK. TCRdb processed the PCR reads anew with MiXCR; each CDR3 protein has one entry. The sample contains over 600,000 distinct CDR3 sequences, just under 20% of which appear only once.

The chain couples TRBV14 to TRBJ2-3; 13 bases agree with TRBD2. The origin of this receptor is a human donor in good health. Some libraries in this study had Jurkat cell RNA spiked in. The sequencing sample was made of naive CD8+ T cells from blood, with Jurkat cell RNA spiked in. Subset noted: FACS-sorted CD8+CD4-CCR7+CD45RA+ naive T cells. For the CDR3, the DNA is TGTGCCAGCAGCCTGGGACTAGCGGGACCCTACACAGATACGCAGTATTTT. The encoded protein is CASSLGLAGPYTDTQYF. The full variable domain, rest sourced from reference TRBV14 and TRBJ2-3, is EAGVTQFPSHSVIEKGQTVTLRCDPISGHDNLYWYRRVMGKEIKFLLHFVKESKQDESGMPNNRFLAERTGGTYSTLKVQPAELEDSGVYFCASSLGLAGPYTDTQYFGPGTRLTVL.